A selection of T cell receptor beta chains follows, all from one sample in a study of T and B cells in COVID-19 patients. TCRdb re-called the multiplex PCR reads through MiXCR, storing one row per CDR3 protein. The sample records approximately 4,000 distinct CDR3 sequences, roughly a fifth being singletons. Sequenced: blood. The receptors originated from a human donor with active COVID-19. CDR3s include the opening cysteine and the closing phenylalanine or tryptophan. Each record gives: clone size, D gene, J gene, V gene, CDR3 DNA, CDR3 protein. A D gene is named only where the DNA matches it firmly. Rows may omit the clone size; those that give it use once, few, many or a size class.

clone_size: medium-sized; d_call: TRBD1; j_call: TRBJ2-5; v_call: TRBV12-3/TRBV12-4; cdr3_nt: TGTGCCAGCAGTTTCCTGCAGGGGGCAGGTGAGACCCAGTACTTC; cdr3_aa: CASSFLQGAGETQYF
clone_size: few; d_call: -; j_call: TRBJ1-5; v_call: TRBV21-1; cdr3_nt: TGTGCCAGCAGCAAAGCGCCTCGGGGGACAGGGGGCAATCAGCCCCAGCATTTT; cdr3_aa: CASSKAPRGTGGNQPQHF
clone_size: few; d_call: TRBD1; j_call: TRBJ1-5; v_call: TRBV12-3/TRBV12-4; cdr3_nt: TGTGCCAGCAGTCGGACAGGTAGCAATCAGCCCCAGCATTTT; cdr3_aa: CASSRTGSNQPQHF
clone_size: few; d_call: -; j_call: TRBJ2-7; v_call: TRBV28; cdr3_nt: TGTGCCAGCAGCGGGATTAGCGCCTACGAGCAGTACTTC; cdr3_aa: CASSGISAYEQYF
clone_size: -; d_call: TRBD1; j_call: TRBJ1-4; v_call: TRBV7-9; cdr3_nt: TGTGCCAGCAGCTTTTCTAGTTCCGGGACAGGGGAAAAACTGTTTTTT; cdr3_aa: CASSFSSSGTGEKLFF
clone_size: -; d_call: -; j_call: TRBJ2-5; v_call: TRBV20-1; cdr3_nt: TGCAGTGCTAGAGAGGCAGGGAAAGAGACCCAGTACTTC; cdr3_aa: CSAREAGKETQYF
clone_size: medium-sized; d_call: TRBD1; j_call: TRBJ1-4; v_call: TRBV12-3/TRBV12-4; cdr3_nt: TGTGCCAGCAGCCAGGGGGCCGAGGATGAAAAACTGTTTTTT; cdr3_aa: CASSQGAEDEKLFF
clone_size: medium-sized; d_call: -; j_call: TRBJ2-7; v_call: TRBV6-5; cdr3_nt: TGTGCCAGCAGCCTGGGACGGTACTCCTACGAGCAGTACTTC; cdr3_aa: CASSLGRYSYEQYF
clone_size: few; d_call: -; j_call: TRBJ2-3; v_call: TRBV4-3; cdr3_nt: TGCGCCAGCAGCCAAGATATAGTAGATACGCAGTATTTT; cdr3_aa: CASSQDIVDTQYF
clone_size: medium-sized; d_call: -; j_call: TRBJ2-3; v_call: TRBV6-2/TRBV6-3; cdr3_nt: TGTGCCAGCAGCCCACGGGGGCCAAGGAGATATACGCAGTATTTT; cdr3_aa: CASSPRGPRRYTQYF
clone_size: medium-sized; d_call: TRBD2; j_call: TRBJ2-2; v_call: TRBV30; cdr3_nt: TGTGCCTGGAATGGACTAGCGGGGGGGAACACCGGGGAGCTGTTTTTT; cdr3_aa: CAWNGLAGGNTGELFF
clone_size: medium-sized; d_call: -; j_call: TRBJ2-1; v_call: TRBV5-4; cdr3_nt: TGTGCCAGCAGCTTGAAGGGGAGGAACTACAATGAGCAGTTCTTC; cdr3_aa: CASSLKGRNYNEQFF
clone_size: once; d_call: TRBD2; j_call: TRBJ2-1; v_call: TRBV19; cdr3_nt: TGTGCCAGTAGTATTAGCGGGAGTGAGCAGTTCTTC; cdr3_aa: CASSISGSEQFF
clone_size: few; d_call: -; j_call: TRBJ1-2; v_call: TRBV6-1; cdr3_nt: TGTGCCAGCAGTGGGGGGTTCCGCGGCTACACCTTC; cdr3_aa: CASSGGFRGYTF
clone_size: few; d_call: -; j_call: TRBJ1-1; v_call: TRBV11-1; cdr3_nt: TGTGCCAGCAGCTTAGATAATCGGAGGGCTTTCTTT; cdr3_aa: CASSLDNRRAFF
clone_size: -; d_call: -; j_call: TRBJ2-1; v_call: TRBV12-3/TRBV12-4; cdr3_nt: TGTGCCAGCAGTCCTGCGGGTGAGCAGTTCTTC; cdr3_aa: CASSPAGEQFF
clone_size: few; d_call: TRBD2; j_call: TRBJ2-1; v_call: TRBV20-1; cdr3_nt: TGCAGTGCTAGAAGTACGCTAGCGGATCATGAGCAGTTCTTC; cdr3_aa: CSARSTLADHEQFF
clone_size: medium-sized; d_call: -; j_call: TRBJ2-5; v_call: TRBV18; cdr3_nt: TGTGCCAGCTCACCCGCCAATCAAGAGACCCAGTACTTC; cdr3_aa: CASSPANQETQYF
clone_size: medium-sized; d_call: TRBD2; j_call: TRBJ2-1; v_call: TRBV6-2/TRBV6-3; cdr3_nt: TGTGCCAGCAGTTATAGGGCGGGAGGCCCCCTTTTGGAGCAGTTCTTC; cdr3_aa: CASSYRAGGPLLEQFF
clone_size: medium-sized; d_call: TRBD2; j_call: TRBJ2-4; v_call: TRBV12-3/TRBV12-4; cdr3_nt: TGTGCCAGCAGCTACCTAGCGGGAGGGTCGGCCAAAAACATTCAGTACTTC; cdr3_aa: CASSYLAGGSAKNIQYF
clone_size: -; d_call: TRBD2; j_call: TRBJ2-3; v_call: TRBV13; cdr3_nt: TGTGCCAGCAGCTCCGGGACTAGCGGGAGGGCGACAGATACGCAGTATTTT; cdr3_aa: CASSSGTSGRATDTQYF
clone_size: large; d_call: TRBD2; j_call: TRBJ2-3; v_call: TRBV19; cdr3_nt: TGTGCCAGTAGTCAGCGGTGGGAGGGAGATACGCAGTATTTT; cdr3_aa: CASSQRWEGDTQYF
clone_size: -; d_call: TRBD1; j_call: TRBJ1-4; v_call: TRBV29-1; cdr3_nt: TGCAGCGTTGTGAGACAGGGGGCCGAAAAACTGTTTTTT; cdr3_aa: CSVVRQGAEKLFF
clone_size: many; d_call: -; j_call: TRBJ2-7; v_call: TRBV5-1; cdr3_nt: TGCGCCAGCAGCGGGGGGCTCTACGAGCAGTACTTC; cdr3_aa: CASSGGLYEQYF
clone_size: many; d_call: TRBD1; j_call: TRBJ1-2; v_call: TRBV30; cdr3_nt: TGTGCCTGGGGTACAGGGGGGGATCTTTATGGCTACACCTTC; cdr3_aa: CAWGTGGDLYGYTF
clone_size: -; d_call: -; j_call: TRBJ1-6; v_call: TRBV20-1; cdr3_nt: TGCAGTGCTAGAGATAAAAGCTCCTATAATTCACCCATCCACTTT; cdr3_aa: CSARDKSSYNSPIHF
clone_size: -; d_call: TRBD1; j_call: TRBJ2-6; v_call: TRBV7-2; cdr3_nt: TGTGCCAGCAGCCCGGACAGGGGGCGCGGGGCCAACGTCCTGACTTTC; cdr3_aa: CASSPDRGRGANVLTF
clone_size: medium-sized; d_call: TRBD1; j_call: TRBJ2-6; v_call: TRBV19; cdr3_nt: TGTGCCAGTCAGACAGGGCCAAACTCTGGGGCCAACGTCCTGACTTTC; cdr3_aa: CASQTGPNSGANVLTF
clone_size: few; d_call: -; j_call: TRBJ1-2; v_call: TRBV11-1; cdr3_nt: TGTGCCAGCAGCCCCGTGGCGGGAATGAGGCTATATGGCTACACCTTC; cdr3_aa: CASSPVAGMRLYGYTF
clone_size: medium-sized; d_call: -; j_call: TRBJ2-7; v_call: TRBV18; cdr3_nt: TGTGCCAGCTCACCACTGGGCTCCTACGAGCAGTACTTC; cdr3_aa: CASSPLGSYEQYF
clone_size: many; d_call: TRBD1; j_call: TRBJ2-7; v_call: TRBV6-1; cdr3_nt: TGTGCCAGCAGCTTCCGGGACAGGGGGCTCTTGGGAGAGCAGTACTTC; cdr3_aa: CASSFRDRGLLGEQYF
clone_size: medium-sized; d_call: -; j_call: TRBJ2-4; v_call: TRBV6-1; cdr3_nt: TGTGCCAGCGAGGGGTTGGGCATTCAGTACTTC; cdr3_aa: CASEGLGIQYF
clone_size: -; d_call: -; j_call: TRBJ2-3; v_call: TRBV27; cdr3_nt: TGTGCCAGCAGCCCCGGACTGGGGGCGAAGGATACGCAGTATTTT; cdr3_aa: CASSPGLGAKDTQYF
clone_size: large; d_call: TRBD2; j_call: TRBJ2-7; v_call: TRBV29-1; cdr3_nt: TGCAGCGTTGTACTAGCGGACTCCTACGAGCAGTACTTC; cdr3_aa: CSVVLADSYEQYF
clone_size: large; d_call: -; j_call: TRBJ2-3; v_call: TRBV19; cdr3_nt: TGTGCCAGTAAGCCAGGTCCTAGCACAGATACGCAGTATTTT; cdr3_aa: CASKPGPSTDTQYF
clone_size: medium-sized; d_call: -; j_call: TRBJ2-7; v_call: TRBV19; cdr3_nt: TGTGCCAGTAGCCAAGGGGGAGGGGTTGTTTCATCCTACGAGCAGTACTTC; cdr3_aa: CASSQGGGVVSSYEQYF
clone_size: medium-sized; d_call: -; j_call: TRBJ2-2; v_call: TRBV12-3/TRBV12-4; cdr3_nt: TGTGCCAGCAGGGGGACATCCACAAACACCGGGGAGCTGTTTTTT; cdr3_aa: CASRGTSTNTGELFF
clone_size: many; d_call: TRBD1; j_call: TRBJ1-2; v_call: TRBV6-1; cdr3_nt: TGTGCCAGCAGACAAGTCCGGACAGGGGGCAACTATGGCTACACCTTC; cdr3_aa: CASRQVRTGGNYGYTF
clone_size: -; d_call: -; j_call: TRBJ2-7; v_call: TRBV7-2; cdr3_nt: TGTGCCAGCAGCCTGACTACCTACGAGCAGTACTTC; cdr3_aa: CASSLTTYEQYF
clone_size: -; d_call: -; j_call: TRBJ2-3; v_call: TRBV27; cdr3_nt: TGTGCCAGCACCGGAGGGAGAAGCGATACGCAGTATTTT; cdr3_aa: CASTGGRSDTQYF
clone_size: large; d_call: -; j_call: TRBJ2-7; v_call: TRBV6-5; cdr3_nt: TGTGCCAGCAGTGACAGCTACGAGCAGTACTTC; cdr3_aa: CASSDSYEQYF
clone_size: few; d_call: TRBD1; j_call: TRBJ1-1; v_call: TRBV20-1; cdr3_nt: TGCAGTGCTCCCGGACAGGGGAACACTGAAGCTTTCTTT; cdr3_aa: CSAPGQGNTEAFF
clone_size: many; d_call: -; j_call: TRBJ1-1; v_call: TRBV5-4; cdr3_nt: TGTGCCAGCAGCTTGGGCTTGATGCAGGAGGTTGAAGCTTTCTTT; cdr3_aa: CASSLGLMQEVEAFF
clone_size: medium-sized; d_call: -; j_call: TRBJ1-4; v_call: TRBV30; cdr3_nt: TGTGCCTGGAGTAATACTAATGAAAAACTGTTTTTT; cdr3_aa: CAWSNTNEKLFF
clone_size: -; d_call: -; j_call: TRBJ2-2; v_call: TRBV21-1; cdr3_nt: TGTGCCAGCAGCAAACCAGCAGATGGGCTCACCGGGGAGCTGTTTTTT; cdr3_aa: CASSKPADGLTGELFF
clone_size: -; d_call: TRBD1; j_call: TRBJ1-4; v_call: TRBV29-1; cdr3_nt: TGCAGCGCTAGCCCGGGACAGGGGGCCGAAAAACTGTTTTTT; cdr3_aa: CSASPGQGAEKLFF
clone_size: medium-sized; d_call: TRBD2; j_call: TRBJ2-1; v_call: TRBV6-6; cdr3_nt: TGTGCCAGCAGCTACTCTAGCGGCCCCTACAATGAGCAGTTCTTC; cdr3_aa: CASSYSSGPYNEQFF
clone_size: -; d_call: -; j_call: TRBJ1-5; v_call: TRBV6-2/TRBV6-3; cdr3_nt: TGTGCCAGCACCGGCCTTCCAGGGCTGCCCGTCAATCAGCCCCAGCATTTT; cdr3_aa: CASTGLPGLPVNQPQHF
clone_size: -; d_call: -; j_call: TRBJ1-2; v_call: TRBV7-2; cdr3_nt: TGTGCCAGCAGCTCCAGGGGAGGTAACTATGGCTACACCTTC; cdr3_aa: CASSSRGGNYGYTF
clone_size: -; d_call: -; j_call: TRBJ2-3; v_call: TRBV20-1; cdr3_nt: TGCAGTGCTAGTCGGACTAAGATAGTCGCAGATACGCAGTATTTT; cdr3_aa: CSASRTKIVADTQYF
clone_size: -; d_call: -; j_call: TRBJ2-3; v_call: TRBV9; cdr3_nt: TGTGCCAGCAGCAACTCTCCGGCAGATACGCAGTATTTT; cdr3_aa: CASSNSPADTQYF
clone_size: -; d_call: -; j_call: TRBJ2-1; v_call: TRBV20-1; cdr3_nt: TGCAGTGCTAGAGCAGGGGGGAGTTGGACCTACAATGAGCAGTTCTTC; cdr3_aa: CSARAGGSWTYNEQFF
clone_size: large; d_call: TRBD2; j_call: TRBJ2-1; v_call: TRBV19; cdr3_nt: TGTGCCAGTAGTGCCGGACTAGCGGGAGTGGATGAGCAGTTCTTC; cdr3_aa: CASSAGLAGVDEQFF
clone_size: -; d_call: -; j_call: TRBJ2-3; v_call: TRBV30; cdr3_nt: TGTGCCTGGAGTGTAAGGGGGGGACAAGATACGCAGTATTTT; cdr3_aa: CAWSVRGGQDTQYF
clone_size: medium-sized; d_call: TRBD1; j_call: TRBJ1-3; v_call: TRBV27; cdr3_nt: TGTGCCAGCAGTTCTCCGGGACAGGGAAACACCATATATTTT; cdr3_aa: CASSSPGQGNTIYF
clone_size: -; d_call: -; j_call: TRBJ2-4; v_call: TRBV20-1; cdr3_nt: TGCAGTGCTAGAGCCCAAGAACTAGCCAAAAACATTCAGTACTTC; cdr3_aa: CSARAQELAKNIQYF
clone_size: -; d_call: -; j_call: TRBJ2-5; v_call: TRBV29-1; cdr3_nt: TGCAGCGGATCCGGTCCGGCGCAGGGCGGGACCCAGTACTTC; cdr3_aa: CSGSGPAQGGTQYF